Each of the 9 T cell receptor beta chains below was sequenced from the same sample in a study of T cells in Graves' hyperthyroidism and ophthalmopathy. Amplified TCR beta CDR3 regions came from RNA transcripts. The HTBI set primed first-round TCR CDR3 RT-PCR. TCRdb reprocessed the multiplex PCR reads via MiXCR and lists one record per CDR3 protein. In the table there are around 350,000 distinct CDR3 sequences, about 15% of which are singletons. The sequenced sample was blood. The source of these receptors is a woman between 18 and 29 years old with Graves' hyperthyroidism that later progressed to Graves' ophthalmopathy.

This clonotype was seen only a few times. CDR3 loop: CASSSTVTTEAFF. CDR3 in DNA: TGTGCCAGCAGCTCTACAGTTACCACTGAAGCTTTCTTT. The chain links TRBV7-2 to TRBJ1-1; D uncertain. Germline values: CDR1 SGHTA, CDR2 FQGNSA. This CDR3 has 13 amino acids. The V gene lost 4 bases and the J gene lost 4 bases, with 10 bases spanning the gap.

This clonotype was seen a handful of times. V is TRBV20-1 and J is TRBJ2-3, with D perhaps being TRBD1 or TRBD2 (6 bases each). CDR3 length equals 15 residues. CDR1 and CDR2 from the germline V gene are DFQATT and SNEGSKA (reference sequence). The CDR3 nucleotides read TGCCTCCCTACCGATCGGGGGCCGGGTACAGATACGCAGTATTTT. Amino acids: CLPTDRGPGTDTQYF.

This clonotype was found a few times. The gene calls are TRBV20-1 and TRBJ2-4; D gene ambiguous. V was trimmed by 0 bases and J by 1 base, leaving 13 bases between them. In germline, CDR1 is DFQATT, CDR2 SNEGSKA (reference sequence). The CDR3 sequence is 16 residues long. The CDR3 spells CSARDGSPRAKNIQYF. The CDR3 nucleotides read TGCAGTGCTAGAGATGGGTCTCCACGGGCCAAAAACATTCAGTACTTC.

The chain joins TRBV2 to TRBJ2-2; TRBD2 aligns across 7 bases. The CDR3 is 16 amino acids. V was pared by 3 bases and J by 2 bases, with 6 bases of the junction left unmatched. CDR1 is SNHLY and CDR2 is FYNNEI in the germline V gene. The CDR3 DNA sequence: TGTGCCAGCAGTGAGGGGGGGGGATCCAACACCGGGGAGCTGTTTTTT. It specifies CASSEGGGSNTGELFF.

This clonotype was seen a few times. The rearrangement uses TRBV5-1 and TRBJ2-3; D is unresolved. The CDR3 is made up of 15 amino acids. The germline CDR1 and CDR2 sequences are SGHRS and YFSETQ. V was cut by 4 bases and J by 2 bases, with 14 bases left in between. CDR3 nucleotides: TGCGCCAGCAGCCAAAACCCGGACCTCACAGATACGCAGTATTTT. Residues: CASSQNPDLTDTQYF. The full variable domain, completed using reference TRBV5-1 and TRBJ2-3, is KAGVTQTPRYLIKTRGQQVTLSCSPISGHRSVSWYQQTPGQGLQFLFEYFSETQRNKGNFPGRFSGRQFSNSRSEMNVSTLELGDSALYLCASSQNPDLTDTQYFGPGTRLTVL.

This clonotype was recorded at least ten times. The chain carries TRBV2 and TRBJ2-3; tentatively, D is TRBD1 (6 bases). From germline, CDR1 is SNHLY and CDR2 FYNNEI. This CDR3 spans 14 amino acids. V was shortened by 3 bases and J by 3 bases, with 10 bases between the two germline ends. CDR3 nucleotide sequence: TGTGCCAGCAGTGAGGGACACTTAACAGATACGCAGTATTTT. This encodes CASSEGHLTDTQYF.

This chain uses TRBV28 with TRBJ2-3; tentative D call: TRBD2 (5 bases). The CDR3 extends over 13 amino acids. Between the trimmed V and J ends, which lost 6 bases and 3 bases, there was a span of 10 bases. The germline CDR1 and CDR2 sequences are MDHEN and SYDVKM. The CDR3 sequence: CASRGSETDTQYF. CDR3 in DNA: TGTGCCAGCAGGGGGAGTGAAACAGATACGCAGTATTTT.

There are many counts of this clonotype. V and J are TRBV6-1 and TRBJ2-5; tentatively, D is TRBD1 or TRBD2 (6 bases each). The CDR3 runs to 14 residues. Germline loops: CDR1 MNHNS, CDR2 SASEGT. V dropped 7 bases and J dropped 5 bases, with 17 bases sitting between them. The DNA of the CDR3 is TGTGCCAGCACCTTTACTGGGGGGCGGGAGACCCAGTACTTC. It is translated as CASTFTGGRETQYF.

This clonotype was counted a few times. The V and J genes are TRBV7-2 and TRBJ1-3; no clear D. CDR1 and CDR2 (germline): SGHTA, FQGNSA. Trimming cost V 1 base and J 11 bases, with 39 bases left between them. There are 22 residues in the CDR3. The DNA for the CDR3 is TGTGCCAGCAGCTTAGTGGGGAAGGCCGCCGGTTTTCTGGAAACACCGGGGTTGGCCATATATTTT. Protein product: CASSLVGKAAGFLETPGLAIYF.